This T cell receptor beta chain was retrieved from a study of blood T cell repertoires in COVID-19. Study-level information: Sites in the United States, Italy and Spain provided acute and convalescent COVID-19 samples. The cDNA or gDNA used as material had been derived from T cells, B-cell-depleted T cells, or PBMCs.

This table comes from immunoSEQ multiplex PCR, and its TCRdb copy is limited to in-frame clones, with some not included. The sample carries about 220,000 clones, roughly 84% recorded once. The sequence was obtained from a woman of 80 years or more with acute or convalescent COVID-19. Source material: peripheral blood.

The chain's CDR3 is CASSYSITRLNSPLHF. The CDR3 nucleotides are TGTGCCAGCAGTTACTCGATTACCCGACTTAATTCACCCCTCCACTTT. The V and J genes are TRBV6-5 and TRBJ1-6; D gene ambiguous. CDR1 is MNHEY, CDR2 SVGAGI, per germline. The length of the CDR3 is 16 residues. Trimming took off 0 bases at V and 6 bases at J, with 12 bases between the two ends.